This T cell receptor beta chain came from a study of blood T cell repertoires in COVID-19. Background on the study: Some COVID-19 samples were acute and others convalescent; all came from the United States, Italy and Spain.

Under the authors' procedure: Quantification of nucleated cells was approximated via reference gene primer amplification. The table came from immunoSEQ multiplex PCR; TCRdb's copy has only in-frame clones and leaves some out. That table is the source of V, J and clone size, and D and trimming were worked out from the DNA. The sample consists of about 61,000 clones, 70% to 90% of them appearing once. Germline V gene lookup returns CDR1 SGHRS and CDR2 YFSETQ. Trimming removed 4 bases from V and 1 base from J, with 8 bases in between. The CDR3 consists of 13 residues. The chain is built from TRBV5-1 and TRBJ2-5; D is ambiguous. The sequence came from a man in his 60s with acute or convalescent COVID-19. Material: peripheral blood. CDR3 residues: CASSPPGQETQYF. The CDR3, as DNA: TGCGCCAGCAGCCCCCCCGGCCAAGAGACCCAGTACTTC.